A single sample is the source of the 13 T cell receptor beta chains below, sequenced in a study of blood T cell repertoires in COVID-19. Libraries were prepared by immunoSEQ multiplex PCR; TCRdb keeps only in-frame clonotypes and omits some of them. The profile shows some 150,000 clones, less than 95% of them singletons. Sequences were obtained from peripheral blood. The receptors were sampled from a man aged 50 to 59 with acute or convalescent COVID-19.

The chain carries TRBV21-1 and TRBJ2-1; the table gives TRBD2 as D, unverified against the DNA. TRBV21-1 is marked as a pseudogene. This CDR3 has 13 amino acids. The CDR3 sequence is CASSLGGWRGQFF. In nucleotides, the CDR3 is TGTGCCAGCAGCCTTGGCGGGTGGCGTGGGCAGTTCTTC.

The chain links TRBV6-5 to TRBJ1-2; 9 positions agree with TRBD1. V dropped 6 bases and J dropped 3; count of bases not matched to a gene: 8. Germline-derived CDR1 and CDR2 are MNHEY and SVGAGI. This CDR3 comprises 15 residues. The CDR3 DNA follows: TGTGCCAGCAGACGAAGGACAGGGGATTACTATGGCTACACCTTC. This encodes CASRRRTGDYYGYTF.

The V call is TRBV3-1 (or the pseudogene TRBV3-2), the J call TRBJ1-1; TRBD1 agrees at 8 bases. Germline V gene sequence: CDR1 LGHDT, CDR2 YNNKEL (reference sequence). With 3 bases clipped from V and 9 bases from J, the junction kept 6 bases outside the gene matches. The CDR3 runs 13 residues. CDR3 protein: CASSQSNRGKAFF. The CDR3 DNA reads TGTGCCAGCAGCCAGTCAAACAGGGGGAAAGCTTTCTTT.

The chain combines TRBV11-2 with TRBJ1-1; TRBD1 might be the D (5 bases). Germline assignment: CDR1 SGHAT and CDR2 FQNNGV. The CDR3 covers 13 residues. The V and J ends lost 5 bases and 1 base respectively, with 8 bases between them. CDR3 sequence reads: CASSVDRNTEAFF. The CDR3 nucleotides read TGTGCCAGCAGCGTTGACAGGAACACTGAAGCTTTCTTT.

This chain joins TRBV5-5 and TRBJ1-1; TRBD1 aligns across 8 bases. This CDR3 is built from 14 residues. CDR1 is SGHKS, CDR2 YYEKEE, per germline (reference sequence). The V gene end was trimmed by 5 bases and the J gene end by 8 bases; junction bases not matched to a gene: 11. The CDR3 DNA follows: TGTGCCAGCAGTTTCGTTCAGGGGGCTCAGGAAGCTTTCTTT. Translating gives CASSFVQGAQEAFF.

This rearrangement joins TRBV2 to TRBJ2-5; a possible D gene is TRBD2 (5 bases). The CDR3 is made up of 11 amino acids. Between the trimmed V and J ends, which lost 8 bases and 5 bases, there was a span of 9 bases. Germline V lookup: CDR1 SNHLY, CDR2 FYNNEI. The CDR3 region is CASRRWETQYF. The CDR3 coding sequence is TGTGCCAGCCGGAGGTGGGAGACCCAGTACTTC.

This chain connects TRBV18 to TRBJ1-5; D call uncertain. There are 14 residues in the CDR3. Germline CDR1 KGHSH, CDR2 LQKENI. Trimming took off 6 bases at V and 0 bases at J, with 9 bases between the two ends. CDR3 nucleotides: TGTGCCAGCTCCCACGGTTATAGCAATCAGCCCCAGCATTTT. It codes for CASSHGYSNQPQHF. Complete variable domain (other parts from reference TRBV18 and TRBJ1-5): NAGVMQNPRHLVRRRGQEARLRCSPMKGHSHVYWYRQLPEEGLKFMVYLQKENIIDESGMPKERFSAEFPKEGPSILRIQQVVRGDSAAYFCASSHGYSNQPQHFGDGTRLSIL.

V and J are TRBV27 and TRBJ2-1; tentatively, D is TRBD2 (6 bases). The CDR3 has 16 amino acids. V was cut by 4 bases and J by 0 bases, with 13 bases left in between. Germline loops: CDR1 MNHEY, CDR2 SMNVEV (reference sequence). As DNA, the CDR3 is TGTGCCAGCAGTTCCTCCGCGCGGGACTCCTACAATGAGCAGTTCTTC. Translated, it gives CASSSSARDSYNEQFF.

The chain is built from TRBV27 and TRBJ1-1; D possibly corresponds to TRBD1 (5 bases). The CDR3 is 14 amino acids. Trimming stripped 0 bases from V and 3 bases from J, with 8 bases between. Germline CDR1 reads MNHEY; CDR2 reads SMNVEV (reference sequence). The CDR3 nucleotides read TGTGCCAGCAGTTTATCTCGGGGGTACACTGAAGCTTTCTTT. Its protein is CASSLSRGYTEAFF.

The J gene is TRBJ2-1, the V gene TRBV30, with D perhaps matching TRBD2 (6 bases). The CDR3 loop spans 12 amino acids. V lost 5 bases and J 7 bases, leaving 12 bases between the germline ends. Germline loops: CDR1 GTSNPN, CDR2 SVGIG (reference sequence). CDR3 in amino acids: CAWGGAGNEQFF. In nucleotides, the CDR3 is TGTGCCTGGGGAGGTGCGGGGAATGAGCAGTTCTTC.

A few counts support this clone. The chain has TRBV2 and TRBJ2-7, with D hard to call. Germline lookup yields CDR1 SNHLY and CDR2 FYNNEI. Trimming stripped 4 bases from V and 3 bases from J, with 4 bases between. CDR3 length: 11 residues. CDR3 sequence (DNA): TGTGCCAGCAGTGGCAGCTACGAGCAGTACGTC. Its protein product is CASSGSYEQYV.

The CDR3 nucleotides read TGTGCCAGCGAAACTAGATATGAGCAGTATTTT. Translation gives CASETRYEQYF. The genes are TRBV28 and TRBJ2-3; D perhaps matches TRBD2 (5 bases). Trimming pared 8 bases from V and 11 bases from J, leaving 14 bases between. The CDR3 has 11 residues. Germline V gives CDR1 MDHEN, CDR2 SYDVKM.

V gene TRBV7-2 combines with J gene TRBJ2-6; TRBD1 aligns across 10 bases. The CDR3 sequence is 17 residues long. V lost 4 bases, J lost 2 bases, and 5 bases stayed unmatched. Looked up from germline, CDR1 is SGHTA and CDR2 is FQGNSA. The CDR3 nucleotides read TGTGCCAGCAGCTCTTCCGGGACAGGGGCTGGGGCCAACGTCCTGACTTTC. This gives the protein CASSSSGTGAGANVLTF. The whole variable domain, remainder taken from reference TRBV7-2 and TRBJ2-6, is GAGVSQSPSNKVTEKGKDVELRCDPISGHTALYWYRQSLGQGLEFLIYFQGNSAPDKSGLPSDRFSAERTGGSVSTLTIQRTQQEDSAVYLCASSSSGTGAGANVLTFGAGSRLTVL.